The 17 T cell receptor beta chains given below trace back to one sample, sequenced in a study of shared clonotypes between healthy human individuals (TCRdb year 2020). Preparation of the library involved the immunoSEQ multiplex PCR assay. Entries here come from immuneACCESS through TCRdb and include only in-frame sequences with V and J called. Some clones fail to appear in such tables; in the studies checked, an unresolved V gene covers under half of the shortfall, and the cause of the remainder is unknown. Recorded for this sample are about 1 million clones; around four fifths of them occurred a single time. The ten biggest clones cover approximately 1.3% of the sample. Sequencing was carried out using memory CD4+ T cells sorted from blood. Sample cell subset or site, as interpreted from the label and publication: CD45RA-negative fraction. The receptor source for this set is a man aged 18 to 30 in good health.

The V call is TRBV6-6, the J call TRBJ1-2; TRBD1 agrees at 7 bases. The CDR3 runs 13 residues. V was clipped by 6 bases and J by 8 bases; unmatched bases: 9. Germline V lookup: CDR1 MNHNY, CDR2 SVGAGI (reference sequence). In nucleotides, the CDR3 is TGTGCCAGCAGGCTAGGGGGCGAGTACGGCTACACCTTC. Protein sequence: CASRLGGEYGYTF.

The chain uses TRBV2 and TRBJ2-2, with 12 bases lining up with TRBD1. The germline V gene has CDR1 SNHLY and CDR2 FYNNEI. CDR3 length: 15 amino acids. Trimming removed 7 bases from V and 7 bases from J; junction bases left unmatched: 7. As DNA, the CDR3 is TGTGCCAGCATAGGGACAGGGGGCCCAGGCGGGGAGCTGTTTTTT. It codes for CASIGTGGPGGELFF.

This rearrangement joins TRBV30 to TRBJ2-5; 10 bases line up with TRBD2. The germline CDR1 and CDR2 sequences are GTSNPN and SVGIG (reference sequence). The CDR3 contains 15 residues. J gave up 2 bases and V 3 bases, and 6 bases lay outside the gene matches. The CDR3 nucleotides are TGTGCCTGGAGGGGAGCGGGGGGGGAGCAAGAGACCCAGTACTTC. Its protein is CAWRGAGGEQETQYF.

The chain recombines TRBV4-1 with TRBJ2-4; a possible D gene is TRBD1 (5 bases). The ends were cut back, 0 bases at V and 7 bases at J, with 7 bases in the middle. The CDR3 runs to 13 residues. Germline CDR1 is MGHRA and CDR2 is YSYEKL. The CDR3 nucleotides are TGCGCCAGCAGCCAAGACAGGGTGAACATTCAGTACTTC. As protein: CASSQDRVNIQYF.

The chain uses TRBV9 and TRBJ2-2; no definite D call. Germline values: CDR1 SGDLS, CDR2 YYNGEE. V was cut by 3 bases and J by 1 base, with 7 bases left in between. This CDR3 is built from 14 residues. The CDR3 DNA reads TGTGCCAGCAGCGGGGCACAGAACACCGGGGAGCTGTTTTTT. This translates into CASSGAQNTGELFF. The full variable domain, its missing parts supplied by reference TRBV9 and TRBJ2-2, is DSGVTQTPKHLITATGQRVTLRCSPRSGDLSVYWYQQSLDQGLQFLIQYYNGEERAKGNILERFSAQQFPDLHSELNLSSLELGDSALYFCASSGAQNTGELFFGEGSRLTVL.

CDR3 DNA: TGTGCCAGCAGCACTCGGGGGTATGAGCAGTTCTTC. This sequence encodes CASSTRGYEQFF. This chain links TRBV7-2 with TRBJ2-1; perhaps TRBD2 as D (6 bases). CDR1 is SGHTA, CDR2 FQGNSA, per germline. The CDR3 has 12 amino acids. V was clipped by 5 bases and J by 8 bases, with 10 bases between them.

The genes are TRBV4-1 and TRBJ2-1; TRBD2 matches at 8 bases. CDR3 length: 19 amino acids. Germline loops: CDR1 MGHRA, CDR2 YSYEKL. V shed 0 bases, J shed 2 bases, and the junction held 12 bases outside the gene matches. This chain's CDR3 is CASSQDYGGGRPTYNEQFF. CDR3 bases: TGCGCCAGCAGCCAAGATTACGGGGGGGGGCGGCCGACCTACAATGAGCAGTTCTTC.

This clone has just one count. The V call is TRBV4-1, the J call TRBJ2-5; 7 bases map to TRBD1. The J call may be wrong; the DNA end is better matched by TRBJ2-7. Germline assignment: CDR1 MGHRA and CDR2 YSYEKL. CDR3 length: 15 amino acids. Written as DNA, the CDR3 is TGCGCCAGCAGCCAAGATGGGGACAGATCCTACGAGCAGTACTTC. Its protein product is CASSQDGDRSYEQYF.

The rearrangement joins TRBV13 to TRBJ1-2; D possibly corresponds to TRBD1 (5 bases). This CDR3 has 14 residues. Trimming removed 3 bases from V and 7 bases from J, with 15 bases in between. From germline, CDR1 is PRHDT and CDR2 FYEKMQ (reference sequence). In nucleotides, the CDR3 is TGTGCCAGCAGCTTGCCTGGGGGGAGCGGTGGCTACACCTTC. Encoded protein: CASSLPGGSGGYTF.

In its sample, this clone was seen many times. J is TRBJ2-3 and V is TRBV6-1, with 10 positions matching TRBD1. This CDR3 is 14 amino acids long. V dropped 8 bases and J dropped 2; count of bases not matched to a gene: 4. Germline V gene data show CDR1 as MNHNS and CDR2 as SASEGT. CDR3: CASDRGPFTDTQYF. CDR3 DNA sequence: TGTGCCAGCGACAGGGGGCCATTCACAGATACGCAGTATTTT.

V is TRBV7-2 and J is TRBJ1-2, with a possible D match to TRBD1 (5 bases). The CDR3 spans 16 residues. V lost 1 base and J lost 5, with 17 bases in between. Looked up from germline, CDR1 is SGHTA and CDR2 is FQGNSA. The CDR3 sequence is CASSLGGRTRSYGYTF. CDR3 nucleotides: TGTGCCAGCAGCTTAGGGGGTAGGACAAGGTCTTATGGCTACACCTTC.

This clone has a single count. The genes are TRBV30 and TRBJ1-2; a possible D gene is TRBD1 (5 bases). V dropped 4 bases and J dropped 8 bases, with 11 bases sitting between them. CDR3 size: 11 residues. CDR1 and CDR2 from the germline V gene are GTSNPN and SVGIG (reference sequence). The CDR3: CAWNTGGGYTF. Written as DNA, the CDR3 is TGTGCCTGGAACACCGGGGGGGGCTACACCTTC.

The chain is built from TRBV9 and TRBJ2-7; no clear D. CDR1 is SGDLS, CDR2 YYNGEE, per germline. The germline V and J ends were trimmed by 0 bases and 3 bases, with 13 bases remaining between them. The CDR3 sequence is 15 residues long. CDR3 protein: CASSVDPTPSYEQYF. CDR3 nucleotide sequence: TGTGCCAGCAGCGTAGATCCGACCCCAAGCTACGAGCAGTACTTC. The entire variable domain, with the rest obtained from reference TRBV9 and TRBJ2-7, is as follows: DSGVTQTPKHLITATGQRVTLRCSPRSGDLSVYWYQQSLDQGLQFLIQYYNGEERAKGNILERFSAQQFPDLHSELNLSSLELGDSALYFCASSVDPTPSYEQYFGPGTRLTVT.

This rearrangement joins TRBV2 to TRBJ1-1; 7 bases align to TRBD1. The CDR3 totals 14 residues. V was clipped by 5 bases and J by 8 bases; unmatched bases: 11. From germline, CDR1 is SNHLY and CDR2 FYNNEI. CDR3 coding DNA: TGTGCCAGCAGTCGGGGACAGCAATCAGTAGAAGCTTTCTTT. It encodes CASSRGQQSVEAFF.

This rearrangement joins TRBV5-4 to TRBJ1-4; D gene unclear. CDR1 is SGHNT and CDR2 is YYREEE in the germline V gene (reference sequence). This CDR3 spans 13 amino acids. Trimming removed 0 bases at V and 8 bases at J, with 8 bases between. CDR3 amino acids: CASSLGLEEKLFF. The CDR3, as DNA: TGTGCCAGCAGCTTGGGGCTTGAGGAAAAACTGTTTTTT.

This clone was seen a few times. V usage is TRBV19 and J usage is TRBJ2-7; weak D call: TRBD1 (5 bases). Germline V gene lookup returns CDR1 LNHDA and CDR2 SQIVND (reference sequence). The CDR3 loop spans 12 amino acids. V lost 5 bases to trimming and J lost 2 bases, with 7 bases between them. The CDR3 loop is CASSSDTYEQYF. In DNA form, the CDR3 reads TGTGCCAGTAGTTCGGACACCTACGAGCAGTACTTC.

The chain carries TRBV19 and TRBJ2-1, with 7 bases lining up with TRBD1. The J segment lost 12 bases and the V segment lost 6 bases, leaving 14 bases of the junction unmatched. Germline lookup yields CDR1 LNHDA and CDR2 SQIVND (reference sequence). The CDR3 has 14 amino acids. Here the CDR3 reads CASSPPWDSRGQFF. Here the CDR3 DNA reads TGTGCCAGTAGCCCCCCCTGGGACAGCAGGGGGCAGTTCTTC.